Listed below are T cell receptor beta chains from one sample, sequenced in a study of tumor and adjacent non-tumor tissue in lung cancer. TCRdb called the multiplex PCR reads again in MiXCR, with one record for every CDR3 protein. Of 40,000 to 50,000 distinct CDR3 sequences listed, around 59% are singletons. Specimen: distant non-tumor lung tissue. These receptors all come from a woman between 65 and 79 years old with non-small cell lung cancer. Both conserved end residues are part of each CDR3. The D gene is left open where the match is weak. Some rows mark clone size as missing; the rest say once, few, many or name a class of expanded clone.

size,J,V,D,DNA,CDR3
.,TRBJ2-1,TRBV10-3,TRBD2,TGTACCATAAGTGGACTAGCGGACTACAATGAGCAGTTCTTC,CTISGLADYNEQFF
.,TRBJ1-2,TRBV5-1,.,TGCGCCAGCAGCTTGAAGAGAGGGAACTATGGCTACACCTTC,CASSLKRGNYGYTF
.,TRBJ2-7,TRBV5-1,TRBD1,TGCGCCAGCAGCTTGGGTACAGGGGGCGGCTACGAGCAGTACTTT,CASSLGTGGGYEQYF
.,TRBJ2-5,TRBV4-1,.,TGCGCCAGCAGCCAGGCTATGACTAAGTACTTC,CASSQAMTKYF
.,TRBJ2-2,TRBV6-5,.,TGTGCCAACAGGGTACCGAACACCGGGGAGCTGTTTTTT,CANRVPNTGELFF
.,TRBJ2-3,TRBV12-3/TRBV12-4,.,TGTGCCAGCAAAGTGCCAGGGCCCCAGCACGATACGCAGTATTTT,CASKVPGPQHDTQYF
.,TRBJ1-1,TRBV5-1,.,TGCGCCAGCAGCTTGGCACTAGGGGGAGGGACTGAAGCTTTCTTT,CASSLALGGGTEAFF
.,TRBJ1-2,TRBV6-5,.,TGTGCCAGTCGTTACCAGGGAGGAAACTATGGCTACACCTTC,CASRYQGGNYGYTF
few,TRBJ2-1,TRBV7-2,.,TGTGCCAGCGCCTTATCGAGGGACAATGAGCAGTTCTTC,CASALSRDNEQFF
few,TRBJ2-3,TRBV5-1,.,TGCGCCAGCAGCTTGCCGCAGGGGCTCACAGATACGCAGTATTTT,CASSLPQGLTDTQYF
.,TRBJ2-1,TRBV6-6,TRBD2,TGTGCCAGCATCCAGACTGGCGGGAGCTGCTACAATGAGCAGTTCTTC,CASIQTGGSCYNEQFF
.,TRBJ2-1,TRBV20-1,.,TGCAGTGCCAGGCCGCCGTTTGGAGGGCAGAGCTCCTACAATGAGCAGTTCTTC,CSARPPFGGQSSYNEQFF
.,TRBJ2-3,TRBV29-1,.,TGCAGCGCCTCTACGGGACGGTTCACAGATGCACAGTATTTT,CSASTGRFTDAQYF
many,TRBJ2-7,TRBV28,.,TGTGCGAGCTCCGCCCGCTACGAGCAGTACTTC,CASSARYEQYF
medium-sized,TRBJ2-2,TRBV12-3/TRBV12-4,.,TGTGCCAGCAGCCAGACATCGGCGGCCGGGGAGCTGTTTTTT,CASSQTSAAGELFF
many,TRBJ1-1,TRBV11-2,.,TGTGCCAGCAGCTTACTGGGGGCGGGGAACACTGAAGCTTTCTTT,CASSLLGAGNTEAFF
many,TRBJ2-7,TRBV28,.,TGTGCCAGCAGACCAAGCACTTACGAGCAGTACTTC,CASRPSTYEQYF
.,TRBJ2-1,TRBV20-1,.,TGCAGTGCCCTACCCCGTGCGCTGGATGATCTGTTCTTC,CSALPRALDDLFF
few,TRBJ1-1,TRBV30,.,TGTGCCTGGAGTGAATGGAACCAGAACACTGAAGCTTTCTTT,CAWSEWNQNTEAFF
.,TRBJ2-5,TRBV5-6,.,TGTGCCAGCAGCTTGGCCATGGGAGCAAGTCAAGAGACCCAGTACTTC,CASSLAMGASQETQYF
once,TRBJ2-7,TRBV29-1,.,TGCAGCGTTGGCACATGCTACGAGGAGTACTTC,CSVGTCYEEYF
.,TRBJ2-3,TRBV6-2/TRBV6-3,TRBD1,TGTACCAGCAATGACAGGGTCACATATACGCAGTATTTT,CTSNDRVTYTQYF
.,TRBJ2-2,TRBV2,TRBD2,TGTGCCAGCAGAGCTAGACGACTAGCGGGGAACACCGGGGAGCTGTTTTTT,CASRARRLAGNTGELFF
.,TRBJ2-5,TRBV29-1,.,TGCAGCGTGGCGACACAACTTCAAGAGACCCAGTACTTC,CSVATQLQETQYF
.,TRBJ2-3,TRBV7-9,TRBD1,TGTGCCAGCAGCTCCCTGTGGGGACAGTCCACAGGTACGCAGTATTTT,CASSSLWGQSTGTQYF
many,TRBJ2-3,TRBV12-3/TRBV12-4,.,TGTGCCAGCAGTTTAAGTGGCTTTTCTGCCGGCACAGATACGCAGTATTTT,CASSLSGFSAGTDTQYF
few,TRBJ1-1,TRBV28,.,TGTGCCAGCAGCCCGGGTTACACTGAAGCTTTCTTT,CASSPGYTEAFF
.,TRBJ2-5,TRBV7-2,.,TGTGCCAGCAGCTTAGGTCCGAATTCGGAGACCCAGTACTTC,CASSLGPNSETQYF
.,TRBJ2-3,TRBV5-1,.,TGCGCCAGCAGTTCAGGCCCCGAAACAGATACGCAGTATTTT,CASSSGPETDTQYF
.,TRBJ1-1,TRBV10-3,TRBD1,TGTGCCAATCTCGCGGACAGGGCGCTCGACGCTGAAGCTTTCTTT,CANLADRALDAEAFF
few,TRBJ2-5,TRBV15,TRBD2,TGTGCCACCAGCAGAAAAGCGGGAGGGCCAGAGACCCAGTACTTC,CATSRKAGGPETQYF
.,TRBJ2-1,TRBV6-2/TRBV6-3,.,TGTGCCAGCAGGCCATGGATGGGTAGCGGCTACAATGAGCAGTTCTTC,CASRPWMGSGYNEQFF
.,TRBJ2-3,TRBV12-3/TRBV12-4,.,TGTGCCAGCAGTTTAGGGGGACGCGGTCAGCCCCAGTATTTT,CASSLGGRGQPQYF
few,TRBJ2-3,TRBV20-1,.,TGCAGTGCTAGGGCGGGCTGGGGGGCAGATATGCAGTATTTT,CSARAGWGADMQYF
once,TRBJ2-2,TRBV30,TRBD2,TGTGCCTGGAGGCGTATAGCGGGACTCACCGGGGAGCTATTTTTT,CAWRRIAGLTGELFF
.,TRBJ1-5,TRBV7-9,.,.,CASSSIWRGNQPQHF
.,TRBJ1-2,TRBV6-5,TRBD1,TGTGCCAGCAGACTTCAAACCGGGACAGGGTCCTATGGCTACACCTTC,CASRLQTGTGSYGYTF
.,TRBJ2-1,TRBV11-1,.,TGTGCCAGCAGCCCGGAATCCGTCTGTGAGCAGTTCTTC,CASSPESVCEQFF
.,TRBJ2-3,TRBV12-3/TRBV12-4,.,TGTGCCAGCATCGGGCTCGCGGATATGCAGTATTTT,CASIGLADMQYF
.,TRBJ1-1,TRBV5-4,.,TGTGCCAACAGCCCGTCGACGGGTATGAACACTGAAGCTTTCTTT,CANSPSTGMNTEAFF
few,TRBJ2-3,TRBV6-1,TRBD1,TGTGCCGGCAGGGACAACCGGGACAGGGGGGGTACGCAGTATTTT,CAGRDNRDRGGTQYF
.,TRBJ1-2,TRBV29-1,TRBD1,TGCAGCGTCGACGGACAGGTTGGCTACACCTTC,CSVDGQVGYTF
.,TRBJ2-7,TRBV5-1,TRBD1,TGCACCAGCAGCTTGGGTCCAGGGGGCGGCTACGAACAGTACTTC,CTSSLGPGGGYEQYF
.,TRBJ1-3,TRBV7-9,.,TGTGCCAGCAGCTTAATATGCGATCGGGGAAACACCATATATTTT,CASSLICDRGNTIYF
many,TRBJ2-3,TRBV6-1,TRBD2,TGTGCCAGCAGTCTTCTAGCGGGAGTAGTAGATACGCAGTATTTT,CASSLLAGVVDTQYF
.,TRBJ2-5,TRBV12-3/TRBV12-4,.,TGTGCCTGCGGTTTACCGGGACTCCCACAAGAGACCCAGTACTTC,CACGLPGLPQETQYF
.,TRBJ1-1,TRBV4-1,TRBD1,TGTGCCAGCGGCCAAGACGACCGGGACAGGCCGAACACTGAAGCTTTCTTT,CASGQDDRDRPNTEAFF
few,TRBJ2-3,TRBV4-2,TRBD2,TGTGCCAACAGCCAAGAATGGACTAGCAGGAGAAAGGGTGCCTTTTTCGATACACAGTATTTT,CANSQEWTSRRKGAFFDTQYF
few,TRBJ2-7,TRBV5-1,TRBD1,TGCGCCAGCAGCCCCGGACTGGGACAGGGCCTCTACGAGCAGTACTTC,CASSPGLGQGLYEQYF